This paragraph reports one TCR beta chain. Its matching antigen is unknown. This entry belongs to a study of blood T cells in healthy people across ages. Findings and limits, study-wide: It was not known whether donors were CMV positive (a possible confounder of expanded clonotype changes).

Per the germline V gene, CDR1 is ENHRY and CDR2 is SYGVKD. Trimming at V came to 4 bases and at J to 3 bases, leaving 3 bases not matched to a gene. This CDR3 is built from 14 residues. A sample-barcoded 5' primer and a J-beta primer mix were used in a second PCR of about 7 to 12 cycles. TCRdb used MiXCR to reprocess the 5' RACE reads, holding one entry per CDR3 protein. The profile shows over a million distinct CDR3 sequences, roughly 40% of them singletons. This clonotype originated in a woman between 18 and 30 years old in good health. Sequenced material: blood. V and J are TRBV10-3 and TRBJ1-2; 9 bases agree with TRBD1. The CDR3 loop reads CAISGGQGDYGYTF. CDR3 nucleotide sequence: TGTGCCATCAGTGGGGGACAGGGTGACTATGGCTACACCTTC.